This T cell receptor beta chain was observed in a study of CD8 T cells in Susac syndrome. Study-wide findings and caveats: The total CD8+ repertoires yielded sixteen Susac-specific public clones and the CD8+ TEMRA repertoires yielded four or five.

Germline V CDR1 and CDR2: SGHVS, FNYEAQ. The CDR3 is 16 residues long. Between the trimmed V and J ends, which lost 1 base and 2 bases, there was a span of 14 bases. Concerning this clonotype: Its antigen is still unknown.

Random-hexamer reverse transcription was applied to 0.5 to 1 ug RNA. Amplification of the TCR beta CDR3 was carried out by immunoSEQ multiplex PCR, which spanned a total of 54 Vbeta and 13 Jbeta segments. TCRdb reprocessed the immunoSEQ multiplex PCR reads with MiXCR, giving one entry per CDR3 protein. The sample includes about 130,000 distinct CDR3 sequences, approximately 95% seen only once; the top ten take around 0.2%. The clonotype was recovered from a human donor with Susac syndrome. The V call is TRBV7-6, the J call TRBJ1-1; D uncertain. Sequencing used CD8+ T cells from PBMCs. This CDR3 reads CASSLVSSRSNTEAFF. CDR3 coding DNA: TGTGCCAGCAGCTTAGTATCTTCCAGGTCCAACACTGAAGCTTTCTTT.